The clone carrying this T cell receptor (beta chain) was counted only a few times. Its specificity is unknown. The CDR3 runs to 8 residues. V was pared by 0 bases and J by 10 bases, with 0 bases between. The germline V gene encodes CDR1 SQVTM and CDR2 ANQGSEA. The TCR beta CDR3 regions underwent amplification from RNA transcripts. First-round RT-PCR with HTBI primers preceded a second-round multiplex PCR. TCRdb passed the multiplex PCR reads through MiXCR, listing each CDR3 protein once. The sample lists roughly 160,000 distinct CDR3 sequences, under 40% occurring once. The data were obtained in a study of Graves' ophthalmopathy and Graves' hyperthyroidism. Broader study findings: With 70.59% sensitivity and approximately 73% specificity, the model predicted ophthalmopathy progression.

Sequencing used peripheral blood. The V call is TRBV29-1, the J call TRBJ1-1; D not resolved. The sequence derives from a woman in her forties with Graves' ophthalmopathy. This CDR3 reads CSVEEAFF. CDR3 DNA: TGCAGCGTTGAAGAAGCTTTCTTT. Using reference TRBV29-1 and TRBJ1-1 for the parts outside the CDR3, the full variable domain is SAVISQKPSRDICQRGTSLTIQCQVDSQVTMMFWYRQQPGQSLTLIATANQGSEATYESGFVIDKFPISRPNLTFSTLTVSNMSPEDSSIYLCSVEEAFFGQGTRLTVV.